Presented here are 21 T cell receptor beta chains from one specimen sequenced in a study of CD8+ T cells in alopecia areata. The treatment: oral pan-JAK inhibitor, 5-10 mg twice daily. Extraction and reverse transcription of RNA yielded cDNA as the sequencing template. Sequenced by immunoSEQ multiplex PCR; TCRdb stores in-frame clones only, minus some. The table shows 200,000 to 250,000 clones, with over 60% occurring only once. The sequencing here drew on CD4+ T cells sorted from blood, taken at week 4, from a patient treated with tofacitinib. These receptor sequences come from a human donor with alopecia areata.

V and J are TRBV7-2 and TRBJ2-1, with D perhaps matching TRBD2 (5 bases). The CDR3 totals 15 residues. Trimming took 1 base from V and 4 from J, leaving 11 bases between them. The germline V gene encodes CDR1 SGHTA and CDR2 FQGNSA. The DNA for the CDR3 is TGTGCCAGCAGCTTAGTGCGGGCCAGTTACAATGAGCAGTTCTTC. This codes for CASSLVRASYNEQFF.

This clone was observed a handful of times. The V call is TRBV29-1, the J call TRBJ1-3; D is perhaps TRBD1 (6 bases). CDR3 length equals 12 residues. CDR1 SQVTM and CDR2 ANQGSEA come from the germline V gene. Trimming removed 6 bases from V and 1 base from J, with 7 bases in between. The CDR3 DNA reads as TGCAGCGTCGGACAGTCTGGAAACACCATATATTTT. Its translation: CSVGQSGNTIYF.

The chain is built from TRBV29-1 and TRBJ2-5; no definite D call. In germline, CDR1 is SQVTM, CDR2 ANQGSEA. Trimming removed 6 bases at V and 2 bases at J, with 10 bases between. The CDR3 spans 12 residues. The CDR3 bases are TGCAGCGTGATCCGGGCTCAAGAGACCCAGTACTTC. Translation: CSVIRAQETQYF.

The genes are TRBV2 and TRBJ2-1; D not resolved. The CDR3 is 18 amino acids. Germline CDR1 reads SNHLY; CDR2 reads FYNNEI. V gave up 4 bases and J gave up 0 bases, with 19 bases separating them. This CDR3 reads CASSVEVLRAGSYNEQFF. In DNA, the CDR3 is TGTGCCAGCAGTGTCGAGGTTTTACGGGCAGGCTCCTACAATGAGCAGTTCTTC.

V is TRBV2 and J is TRBJ2-2, with TRBD2 matching over 7 bases. Losses at the gene ends were 5 bases for V and 6 bases for J; bases not matched to a gene: 9. Looked up from germline, CDR1 is SNHLY and CDR2 is FYNNEI. CDR3 length: 15 residues. The CDR3 loop reads CASSSPLAGAGELFF. In DNA, the CDR3 is TGTGCCAGCAGTTCCCCTCTGGCGGGGGCCGGGGAGCTGTTTTTT. The variable domain in full, with the rest retrieved from reference TRBV2 and TRBJ2-2, is EPEVTQTPSHQVTQMGQEVILRCVPISNHLYFYWYRQILGQKVEFLVSFYNNEISEKSEIFDDQFSVERPDGSNFTLKIRSTKLEDSAMYFCASSSPLAGAGELFFGEGSRLTVL.

V gene TRBV20-1 combines with J gene TRBJ2-1; 7 nucleotides align to TRBD2. Trimming cost V 6 bases and J 11 bases; bases outside gene matches: 7. The CDR3 sequence is 11 residues long. Germline CDR1 is DFQATT and CDR2 is SNEGSKA (reference sequence). CDR3 amino acids: CSAAGRDQQFF. In nucleotides, the CDR3 is TGCAGTGCCGCGGGGAGGGACCAGCAGTTCTTC.

V gene TRBV4-1 combines with J gene TRBJ2-5, with D perhaps matching TRBD2 (6 bases). This CDR3 region has 16 residues. V was clipped by 1 base and J by 7 bases, with 19 bases between them. CDR1 and CDR2 from the germline V gene are MGHRA and YSYEKL. CDR3: CASSQGSGPLGGTQYF. CDR3 bases: TGCGCCAGCAGCCAAGGAAGCGGCCCCCTCGGGGGGACCCAGTACTTC.

CDR3: CSVKGLDTEAFF. The CDR3 DNA follows: TGCAGCGTTAAGGGGTTGGACACTGAAGCTTTCTTT. The J gene is TRBJ1-1, the V gene TRBV29-1; a weak D match, TRBD1 (5 bases). V lost 5 bases and J lost 3, with 10 bases in between. CDR3 size: 12 residues. Germline V CDR1 and CDR2: SQVTM, ANQGSEA.

The V and J genes are TRBV7-9 and TRBJ2-7, with D possibly TRBD2 on 7 matching bases. This CDR3 comprises 15 residues. Germline-derived CDR1 and CDR2 are SEHNR and FQNEAQ (reference sequence). Trimming left V 3 bases short and J 7 bases short, with 19 bases between. The CDR3 spells CASSFNAGGPQEQYF. The CDR3 bases are TGTGCCAGCAGCTTTAATGCCGGGGGGCCCCAAGAGCAGTACTTC.

In its sample, this clone was seen a few times. V gene TRBV30 combines with J gene TRBJ1-1; no firm D call. The CDR3 loop spans 12 amino acids. Germline CDR1 reads GTSNPN; CDR2 reads SVGIG (reference sequence). Trimming shortened V by 2 bases and J by 10 bases, and 14 bases separated the two germline ends. CDR3 sequence (DNA): TGTGCCTGGAGTTACCAAGCTCCCGTAGCTTTCTTT. This gives the protein CAWSYQAPVAFF.

This clone was recorded a few times. The chain combines TRBV30 with TRBJ2-3; no clear D gene. Germline assignment: CDR1 GTSNPN and CDR2 SVGIG (reference sequence). Trimming pared 4 bases from V and 5 bases from J, leaving 13 bases between. The CDR3 runs to 13 residues. The CDR3 reads CAWTSNLGDTQYF. The CDR3 DNA sequence: TGTGCCTGGACGTCGAACTTGGGAGATACGCAGTATTTT.

This clone was seen just once. The chain carries TRBV10-3 and TRBJ1-2; the D gene is possibly TRBD1 (6 bases). V lost 0 bases, J lost 6 bases, and 11 bases lay in between. The CDR3 spans 14 residues. Germline CDR1 reads ENHRY; CDR2 reads SYGVKD. The CDR3 protein is CAISESGGRNGYTF. The DNA for the CDR3 is TGTGCCATCAGTGAGTCAGGGGGGCGAAATGGCTACACCTTC.

The rearrangement links TRBV29-1 to TRBJ2-3, with 8 bases identical to TRBD2. Germline V CDR1 and CDR2: SQVTM, ANQGSEA. This CDR3 comprises 14 residues. After removal of 8 bases from V and 5 bases from J, the junction contained 12 bases not matched to a gene. In nucleotides, the CDR3 is TGCAGCTTCAAAGCGGGGGAGGGGAGAGATACGCAGTATTTT. This encodes CSFKAGEGRDTQYF.

V usage is TRBV7-9 and J usage is TRBJ1-2, with 8 bases that match TRBD1. Germline assignment: CDR1 SEHNR and CDR2 FQNEAQ (reference sequence). The CDR3 totals 14 residues. The J segment lost 4 bases and the V segment lost 4 bases, leaving 5 bases of the junction unmatched. CDR3 coding DNA: TGTGCCAGCAGCTCGCAGGGGGCCGGCTATGGCTACACCTTC. Its translation: CASSSQGAGYGYTF.

V is TRBV10-3 and J is TRBJ1-6; unclear D gene. Trimming pared 4 bases from V and 7 bases from J, leaving 14 bases between. CDR3 length: 15 residues. CDR1 is ENHRY, CDR2 SYGVKD, per germline. The CDR3 sequence is CAISGQVVGNSPLHF. DNA for the CDR3: TGTGCCATCAGTGGCCAGGTCGTTGGGAATTCACCCCTCCACTTT.

The chain is built from TRBV2 and TRBJ2-1; D not resolved. The germline CDR1 and CDR2 sequences are SNHLY and FYNNEI. There are 16 residues in the CDR3. Trimming took off 4 bases at V and 8 bases at J, with 21 bases between the two ends. CDR3 bases: TGTGCCAGCAGTGTAGAGGAAGGGCCACCCGGATATGAGCAGTTCTTC. Translated: CASSVEEGPPGYEQFF.

The V call is TRBV15, the J call TRBJ2-1, with D unresolved. The V and J ends lost 4 bases and 0 bases respectively, with 10 bases between them. The CDR3 extends over 15 amino acids. CDR1 is LNHNV and CDR2 is YYDKDF in the germline V gene (reference sequence). CDR3 region: CATSIDISSYNEQFF. CDR3 nucleotides: TGTGCCACCAGCATTGACATCAGCTCCTACAATGAGCAGTTCTTC.

CDR3 in DNA: TGTGCCACCAGCCAGTCCCACAGGGGGCGTAGGACTGAAGCTTTCTTT. Its protein product is CATSQSHRGRRTEAFF. This sequence joins TRBV15 and TRBJ1-1; 9 bases are shared with TRBD1. V dropped 5 bases and J dropped 5; count of bases not matched to a gene: 12. CDR1 LNHNV and CDR2 YYDKDF come from the germline V gene (reference sequence). CDR3 length: 16 amino acids.

This sequence joins TRBV30 and TRBJ2-7; 7 nucleotides agree with TRBD1. In germline, CDR1 is GTSNPN, CDR2 SVGIG (reference sequence). After removal of 0 bases from V and 2 bases from J, the junction contained 1 base not matched to a gene. This CDR3 is built from 13 residues. CDR3 residues: CAWSVGQAYEQYF. The CDR3, as DNA: TGTGCCTGGAGTGTTGGACAGGCCTACGAGCAGTACTTC.

In its sample, this clone was seen a few times. CDR3 nucleotides: TGTGCCAGCAGATCTCCTTGGGGTAATGAGCAGTTCTTC. The encoded protein is CASRSPWGNEQFF. This sequence joins TRBV28 and TRBJ2-1; D gene ambiguous. This CDR3 contains 13 residues. V lost 6 bases and J lost 7, with 13 bases in between. Germline CDR1 is MDHEN and CDR2 is SYDVKM. The whole variable domain, filled in from reference TRBV28 and TRBJ2-1, reads DVKVTQSSRYLVKRTGEKVFLECVQDMDHENMFWYRQDPGLGLRLIYFSYDVKMKEKGDIPEGYSVSREKKERFSLILESASTNQTSMYLCASRSPWGNEQFFGPGTRLTVL.

The rearrangement uses TRBV9 and TRBJ2-7; 7 nucleotides agree with TRBD1. Germline-derived CDR1 and CDR2 are SGDLS and YYNGEE. This CDR3 has 15 residues. V shed 0 bases and J 0 bases; nucleotides not matched to a gene: 3. CDR3 DNA sequence: TGTGCCAGCAGCGTAGAACAGGGGAGCTCCTACGAGCAGTACTTC. Its protein product is CASSVEQGSSYEQYF.